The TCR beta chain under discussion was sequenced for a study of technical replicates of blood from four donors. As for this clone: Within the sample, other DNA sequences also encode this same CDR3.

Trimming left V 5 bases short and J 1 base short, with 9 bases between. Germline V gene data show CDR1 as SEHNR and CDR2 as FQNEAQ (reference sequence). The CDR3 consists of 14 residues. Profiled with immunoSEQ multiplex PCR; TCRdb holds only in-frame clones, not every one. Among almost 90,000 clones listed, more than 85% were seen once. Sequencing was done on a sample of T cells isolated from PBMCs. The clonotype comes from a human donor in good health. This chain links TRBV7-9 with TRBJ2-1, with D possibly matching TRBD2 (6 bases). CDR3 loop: CASSLGTSYNEQFF. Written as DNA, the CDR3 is TGTGCCAGCAGCCTCGGGACTTCCTACAATGAGCAGTTCTTC.